This record looks at one T cell receptor beta chain sequence and its context. Its antigen is unidentified. The entry originates in a study of T cells in localized non-small cell lung cancer. Generated by immunoSEQ multiplex PCR, the TCRdb table keeps only in-frame clones and is missing some. Found here are about 91,000 clones, roughly 86% of them singletons; the top ten hold approximately 15%. Study findings and constraints: In uninvolved adjacent lung, T cell clonality reached its highest value, exceeding tumor. It remains possible that heterogeneity exists, since only one tumor region was sequenced. The study linked higher blood T cell density to longer overall survival. Appearance in adjacent lung was seen for a median around 60 of the top 100 tumor clones.

The sample here was peripheral blood, taken before any cancer treatment. The sequence came from a man between 35 and 75 years old with stage I squamous cell lung carcinoma.

The CDR3 loop is CASSLSQGGEAFF. The CDR3 DNA reads TGTGCCAGTAGCCTCTCACAGGGGGGTGAAGCTTTCTTT. The chain joins TRBV19 to TRBJ1-1; the match to TRBD1 covers 8 bases. CDR1 and CDR2 from the germline V gene are LNHDA and SQIVND (reference sequence). The CDR3 runs 13 residues. After removal of 6 bases from V and 7 bases from J, the junction contained 7 bases not matched to a gene.